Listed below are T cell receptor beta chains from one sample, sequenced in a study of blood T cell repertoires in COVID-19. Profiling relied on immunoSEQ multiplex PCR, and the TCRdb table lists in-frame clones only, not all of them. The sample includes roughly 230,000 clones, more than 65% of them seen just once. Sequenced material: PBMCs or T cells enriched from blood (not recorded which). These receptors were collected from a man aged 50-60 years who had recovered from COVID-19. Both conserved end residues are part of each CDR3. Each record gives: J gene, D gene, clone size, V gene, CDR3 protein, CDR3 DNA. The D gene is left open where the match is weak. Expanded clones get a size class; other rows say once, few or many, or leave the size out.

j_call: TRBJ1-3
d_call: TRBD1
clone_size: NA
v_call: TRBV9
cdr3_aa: CASSGQGRADTIYF
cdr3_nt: TGTGCCAGCAGCGGACAGGGTAGAGCAGACACCATATATTTT

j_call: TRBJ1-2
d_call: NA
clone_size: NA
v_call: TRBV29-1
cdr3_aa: CSAEQGLYGYTF
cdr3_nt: TGCAGCGCTGAACAGGGCCTCTATGGCTACACCTTC

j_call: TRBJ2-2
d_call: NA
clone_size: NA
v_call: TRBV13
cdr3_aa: CASRMIGVPTGELFF
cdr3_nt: TGTGCCAGCAGGATGATAGGAGTCCCCACCGGGGAGCTGTTTTTT

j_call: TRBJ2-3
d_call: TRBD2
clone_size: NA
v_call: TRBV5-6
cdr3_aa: CASSLAGVGGGFADTQYF
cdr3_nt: TGTGCCAGCAGCTTGGCCGGGGTTGGCGGGGGGTTCGCAGATACGCAGTATTTT

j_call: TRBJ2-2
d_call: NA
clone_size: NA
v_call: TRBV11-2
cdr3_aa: CASSPISPRGGELFF
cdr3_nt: TGTGCCAGCAGCCCAATTAGCCCTCGGGGCGGGGAGCTGTTTTTT

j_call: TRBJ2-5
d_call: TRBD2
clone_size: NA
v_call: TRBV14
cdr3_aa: CASSASGNQYF
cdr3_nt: TGTGCCAGCAGCGCTAGCGGGAACCAGTACTTC

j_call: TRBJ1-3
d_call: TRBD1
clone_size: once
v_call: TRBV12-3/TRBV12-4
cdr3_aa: CASFRGSGNTIYF
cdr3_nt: TGTGCCTCCTTCAGGGGGTCTGGAAACACCATATATTTT

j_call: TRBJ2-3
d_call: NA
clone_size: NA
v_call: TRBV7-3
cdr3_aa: CASSPGLASTDTQYF
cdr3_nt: TGTGCCAGCAGCCCCGGGTTAGCTAGCACAGATACGCAGTATTTT

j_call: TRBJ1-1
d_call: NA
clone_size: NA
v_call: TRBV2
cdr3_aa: CASSVGGNTEAFF
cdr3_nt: TGTGCCAGCAGTGTTGGAGGGAACACTGAAGCTTTCTTT

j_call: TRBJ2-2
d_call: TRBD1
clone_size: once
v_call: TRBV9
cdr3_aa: CASSVVRGLDTGELFF
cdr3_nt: TGTGCCAGCAGCGTAGTCAGGGGGCTAGACACCGGGGAGCTGTTTTTT

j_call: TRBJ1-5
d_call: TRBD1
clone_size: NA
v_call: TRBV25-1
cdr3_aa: CASSATGGGNQPQHF
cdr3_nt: TGTGCCAGCAGTGCCACAGGGGGCGGGAATCAGCCCCAGCATTTT

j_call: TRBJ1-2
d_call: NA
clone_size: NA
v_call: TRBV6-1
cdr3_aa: CASSEVRAVSGYTF
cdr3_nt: TGTGCCAGCAGTGAAGTCAGGGCCGTATCTGGCTACACCTTC